The present T cell receptor beta chain was sequenced within a study of shared clonotypes between healthy human individuals. Germline CDR1 SGHTA, CDR2 FQGNSA. V gave up 7 bases and J gave up 1 base, with 11 bases separating them. CDR3 length: 14 residues. TCRdb's table, derived via immunoSEQ multiplex PCR, lists solely in-frame clones and lacks some. The data hold 950,000 to 1,100,000 clones, with under 80% observed a single time. This clone was seen more than once but under ten times. Its target is unknown. The study's findings and limits: It was observed that roughly 5.1% of naive CD4 clonotypes were shared across several donors.

This TCR came from a man younger than 30 in good health. The chain employs TRBV7-2 and TRBJ2-1; tentatively, D is TRBD2 (6 bases). The sequencing sample was made of memory CD4+ T cells sorted from blood. Subset reported: CD45RA-negative fraction. In DNA form, the CDR3 reads TGTGCCAGCAAAGCGGGCGGGTCCTACAATGAGCAGTTCTTC. This gives the protein CASKAGGSYNEQFF.